This T cell receptor (beta chain) was observed in a study of blood T cell repertoires in COVID-19. Looked up from germline, CDR1 is SNHLY and CDR2 is FYNNEI. The CDR3 totals 16 residues. The V and J ends lost 7 bases and 1 base respectively, with 17 bases between them. Libraries were prepared by immunoSEQ multiplex PCR; TCRdb keeps only in-frame clonotypes and omits some of them. The sample has roughly 130,000 clones; around three quarters are singletons. The chain employs TRBV2 and TRBJ2-1; tentatively, D is TRBD2 (6 bases). This TCR derives from a man aged 55 to 70 with acute or convalescent COVID-19. Sequenced input: peripheral blood. CDR3 protein: CASNPGTRLSYNEQFF. Written as DNA, the CDR3 is TGTGCCAGCAACCCCGGGACTCGTTTGTCCTACAATGAGCAGTTCTTC. Using reference TRBV2 and TRBJ2-1 for the parts outside the CDR3, the full variable domain is EPEVTQTPSHQVTQMGQEVILRCVPISNHLYFYWYRQILGQKVEFLVSFYNNEISEKSEIFDDQFSVERPDGSNFTLKIRSTKLEDSAMYFCASNPGTRLSYNEQFFGPGTRLTVL.